The 12 T cell receptor beta chains below all came from one sample that was sequenced in a study of T cell responses to AZD1222 COVID-19 vaccine. This table comes from immunoSEQ multiplex PCR, and its TCRdb copy is limited to in-frame clones, with some not included. Of 100,000 to 150,000 clones in the sample, less than 95% were seen once. The sequenced sample was peripheral blood, obtained on day 0 of MenACWY control vaccination. The receptors were sampled from an adult in good health.

The CDR3 reads CASSRDASSYEQYF. CDR3 nucleotide sequence: TGCGCCAGCAGCCGGGACGCAAGCTCCTACGAGCAGTACTTC. The chain recombines TRBV5-1 with TRBJ2-7, with D perhaps matching TRBD1 or TRBD2 (5 bases each). Trimming took off 4 bases at V and 0 bases at J, with 11 bases between the two ends. The CDR3 contains 14 residues. CDR1 and CDR2 (germline): SGHRS, YFSETQ.

This clone was counted a single time. This chain links TRBV28 with TRBJ1-1; a possible D gene is TRBD1 (5 bases). Between the trimmed V and J ends, which lost 8 bases and 2 bases, there was a span of 15 bases. This CDR3 has 14 residues. The germline gives CDR1 MDHEN, CDR2 SYDVKM. The chain's CDR3 is CASGTDFRNTEAFF. The CDR3 coding sequence is TGTGCCAGCGGGACGGATTTCCGAAACACTGAAGCTTTCTTT.

Concerning this clone itself: Other nucleotide sequences in the sample specify the same CDR3. The chain is built from TRBV7-3 and TRBJ1-1; the D is unclear. The ends were cut back, 3 bases at V and 0 bases at J, with 5 bases in the middle. Looked up from germline, CDR1 is SGHTA and CDR2 is FQGTGA. This CDR3 has 13 amino acids. This CDR3 reads CASSFGLNTEAFF. Written as DNA, the CDR3 is TGTGCCAGCAGCTTTGGACTGAACACTGAAGCTTTCTTT.

The V gene is TRBV18, the J gene TRBJ2-1, with D perhaps matching TRBD2 (5 bases). From germline, CDR1 is KGHSH and CDR2 LQKENI. Trimming left V 3 bases short and J 7 bases short, with 16 bases between. CDR3 length equals 15 residues. CDR3: CASSPQSGVMNEQFF. The CDR3 DNA is TGTGCCAGCTCACCTCAGTCCGGGGTGATGAATGAGCAGTTCTTC. The full variable domain, with the rest looked up from reference TRBV18 and TRBJ2-1, is NAGVMQNPRHLVRRRGQEARLRCSPMKGHSHVYWYRQLPEEGLKFMVYLQKENIIDESGMPKERFSAEFPKEGPSILRIQQVVRGDSAAYFCASSPQSGVMNEQFFGPGTRLTVL.

This clone was found a few times. The V and J genes are TRBV2 and TRBJ1-1; D ambiguous. V was clipped by 4 bases and J by 5 bases, with 8 bases between them. This CDR3 comprises 12 residues. Germline V gene lookup returns CDR1 SNHLY and CDR2 FYNNEI. As DNA, the CDR3 is TGTGCCAGCAGTGCTGCCGGAACTGAAGCTTTCTTT. Protein sequence: CASSAAGTEAFF.

Only a few counts were recorded for this clone. The chain employs TRBV28 and TRBJ1-2; D gene unclear. CDR3 length: 14 residues. Trimming pared 7 bases from V and 0 bases from J, leaving 12 bases between. Germline CDR1 and CDR2: MDHEN and SYDVKM. The CDR3: CASKEAPPNYGYTF. CDR3 in DNA: TGTGCCAGCAAAGAAGCTCCGCCTAACTATGGCTACACCTTC.

This rearrangement joins TRBV6-2 or TRBV6-3 to TRBJ2-7; weak D call: TRBD1 (6 bases). This CDR3 is 13 amino acids long. CDR1 MNHEY and CDR2 SVGEGT come from the germline V gene. Between the trimmed V and J ends, which lost 6 bases and 5 bases, there was a span of 14 bases. The CDR3 coding sequence is TGTGCCAGCAGCCGACAGGAGTCCCACGAGCAGTACGTC. It encodes CASSRQESHEQYV.

This chain connects TRBV7-2 to TRBJ1-5, with D hard to call. The CDR3 runs to 15 residues. Trimming cost V 0 bases and J 4 bases, with 10 bases left between them. The germline gives CDR1 SGHTA, CDR2 FQGNSA. The DNA for the CDR3 is TGTGCCAGCAGCTTAGCGGGCCAGGTGAATCAGCCCCAGCATTTT. This translates into CASSLAGQVNQPQHF.

This sequence joins TRBV5-4 and TRBJ2-2; D is possibly TRBD1 (5 bases). Trimming removed 3 bases at V and 1 base at J, with 7 bases between. The CDR3 totals 14 residues. The germline V gene has CDR1 SGHNT and CDR2 YYREEE (reference sequence). The CDR3 protein is CASSWTQNTGELFF. DNA of the CDR3: TGTGCCAGCAGCTGGACACAGAACACCGGGGAGCTGTTTTTT.

This chain connects TRBV10-3 to TRBJ1-5; perhaps TRBD1 as D (6 bases). V lost 3 bases and J lost 5, with 11 bases in between. The germline gives CDR1 ENHRY, CDR2 SYGVKD. CDR3 length: 14 residues. CDR3 loop: CAISDRTDDQPQHF. The CDR3 nucleotides are TGTGCCATCAGTGATAGGACAGACGATCAGCCCCAGCATTTT.

The rearrangement uses TRBV29-1 and TRBJ2-5, with unresolved D. Trimming took off 2 bases at V and 4 bases at J, with 5 bases between the two ends. Germline CDR1 reads SQVTM; CDR2 reads ANQGSEA. The CDR3 runs 11 residues. CDR3 nucleotide sequence: TGCAGCGTTGAACCCAGAGAGACCCAGTACTTC. Amino acid sequence: CSVEPRETQYF.

The V gene is TRBV28, the J gene TRBJ1-2, with D maybe TRBD1 (6 bases). V lost 6 bases and J 6 bases, leaving 20 bases between the germline ends. CDR3 size: 15 residues. Germline assignment: CDR1 MDHEN and CDR2 SYDVKM. CDR3 sequence reads: CASRRAQGLLHGYTF. The CDR3 nucleotides read TGTGCCAGCAGACGCGCACAGGGCCTCCTTCATGGCTACACCTTC.